The 21 T cell receptor beta chains presented below share a single source sample, sequenced in a study of cytomegalovirus exposure and HLA in healthy donors. The study ran its PCR with 60 Vbeta and 13 Jbeta primers. Sequenced by immunoSEQ multiplex PCR; TCRdb stores in-frame clones only, minus some. Among around 150,000 clones listed, around 75% were seen once. The sequenced material came from PBMCs. These receptors all stem from a woman between 40 and 55 years old in good health and CMV-seronegative.

The CDR3 nucleotides are TGTGCCAGCAGTTTTTTAGGGGGCGTTAATCAGCCCCAGCATTTT. Amino acids: CASSFLGGVNQPQHF. The chain recombines TRBV28 with TRBJ1-5; 7 bases align to TRBD1. V dropped 3 bases and J dropped 4; count of bases not matched to a gene: 6. Germline CDR1 is MDHEN and CDR2 is SYDVKM. There are 15 residues in the CDR3.

CDR3 amino acids: CAWSTGVVGYTF. The DNA of the CDR3 is TGTGCCTGGAGCACAGGGGTTGTTGGCTACACCTTC. The V gene is TRBV30, the J gene TRBJ1-2; 7 bases are shared with TRBD1. The CDR3 is made up of 12 amino acids. The V segment lost 3 bases and the J segment 7 bases; nucleotides outside the gene matches: 5. Germline lookup yields CDR1 GTSNPN and CDR2 SVGIG (reference sequence).

This sequence joins TRBV7-9 and TRBJ1-5; 9 bases are a match to TRBD1. J lost 7 bases, V lost 5 bases, and 9 bases had no gene match. Germline V gives CDR1 SEHNR, CDR2 FQNEAQ (reference sequence). This CDR3 region has 15 residues. In nucleotides, the CDR3 is TGTGCCAGCAGCCCCCGGACAGGGGATAACCAGCCCCAGCATTTT. As protein: CASSPRTGDNQPQHF.

The rearrangement uses TRBV6-5 and TRBJ2-1, with 11 bases aligning to TRBD2. The CDR3 spans 14 residues. Germline loops: CDR1 MNHEY, CDR2 SVGAGI. Trimming removed 7 bases from V and 4 bases from J; junction bases left unmatched: 3. The DNA for the CDR3 is TGTGCCAGCAAATGGACTAGCGGGTACAATGAGCAGTTCTTC. Protein product: CASKWTSGYNEQFF.

J is TRBJ2-5 and V is TRBV28; possible D gene TRBD1, 6 bases. The CDR3 contains 13 residues. With 6 bases removed from V and 8 bases from J, the gap between germline ends came to 16 bases. Germline CDR1 reads MDHEN; CDR2 reads SYDVKM. This chain's CDR3 is CASSTPGTLTQYF. DNA for the CDR3: TGTGCCAGCAGCACCCCCGGGACACTAACCCAGTACTTC.

This chain links TRBV10-1 with TRBJ2-3; D is unresolved. CDR3 length equals 13 residues. V lost 5 bases and J 1 base, leaving 7 bases between the germline ends. Germline V gene data show CDR1 as WNHNN and CDR2 as SYGVQD (reference sequence). DNA for the CDR3: TGCGCCAGCAGTAGAGGCCGCACAGATACGCAGTATTTT. Residues: CASSRGRTDTQYF.

The chain combines TRBV4-1 with TRBJ2-7, with D maybe TRBD1 (6 bases). This CDR3 has 14 residues. Germline lookup yields CDR1 MGHRA and CDR2 YSYEKL. Trimming took 3 bases from V and 3 from J, leaving 12 bases between them. Here the CDR3 DNA reads TGCGCCAGCAGCCAGGGGGCACGAGACTACGAGCAGTACTTC. This codes for CASSQGARDYEQYF.

Only a few counts were recorded for this clone. This rearrangement joins TRBV27 to TRBJ2-6; D remains ambiguous. Trimming took 6 bases from V and 3 from J, leaving 6 bases between them. The CDR3 length is 13 residues. The V gene's germline CDR1 is MNHEY and CDR2 SMNVEV (reference sequence). The CDR3 DNA sequence: TGTGCCAGCAGCTTGTATGGGGCCAACGTCCTGACTTTC. Protein: CASSLYGANVLTF.

The chain is built from TRBV7-7 and TRBJ1-5; 8 nucleotides line up with TRBD1. CDR1 and CDR2 from the germline V gene are SSHAT and FNYEAQ (reference sequence). The CDR3 is 17 residues long. V was pared by 6 bases and J by 0 bases, with 10 bases of the junction left unmatched. The CDR3: CASRVDRGVNSNQPQHF. The CDR3, as DNA: TGTGCCAGCAGGGTCGACAGGGGTGTGAATAGCAATCAGCCCCAGCATTTT.

There are a few counts of this clone. The rearrangement uses TRBV2 and TRBJ2-5, with 11 bases aligning to TRBD2. V lost 7 bases, J lost 7 bases, and 5 bases stayed unmatched. The CDR3 runs to 13 residues. Germline loops: CDR1 SNHLY, CDR2 FYNNEI. CDR3 DNA sequence: TGTGCCAGCACCGAGGGACTAGCGGTGACCCAGTACTTC. Translating it yields CASTEGLAVTQYF. Supplemented by reference TRBV2 and TRBJ2-5, the full variable domain reads EPEVTQTPSHQVTQMGQEVILRCVPISNHLYFYWYRQILGQKVEFLVSFYNNEISEKSEIFDDQFSVERPDGSNFTLKIRSTKLEDSAMYFCASTEGLAVTQYFGPGTRLLVL.

The chain combines TRBV9 with TRBJ1-1, with D possibly TRBD1 on 5 matching bases. This CDR3 contains 15 residues. Germline lookup yields CDR1 SGDLS and CDR2 YYNGEE. The V and J ends lost 0 bases and 8 bases respectively, with 17 bases between them. The CDR3 is CASSVAPSAGGEAFF. Here the CDR3 DNA reads TGTGCCAGCAGCGTAGCCCCCTCCGCTGGGGGGGAAGCTTTCTTT.

The chain carries TRBV30 and TRBJ1-2; D might be TRBD1 (6 bases). The germline V gene has CDR1 GTSNPN and CDR2 SVGIG (reference sequence). The CDR3 is 14 residues long. The CDR3 region is CVLESLGAGYGYTF. In DNA form, the CDR3 reads TGTGTCCTGGAGTCCCTGGGGGCGGGCTATGGCTACACCTTC.

The V call is TRBV12-5, the J call TRBJ1-5; TRBD1 agrees at 8 bases. V shed 1 base and J 9 bases; nucleotides not matched to a gene: 5. There are 14 residues in the CDR3. CDR1 is LGHNT, CDR2 FRNRAP, per germline. CDR3 nucleotide sequence: TGTGCTAGTGGTTTGGGGGCAGGGGGCATGCCCCAGCATTTT. Translated, it gives CASGLGAGGMPQHF. Filled out from reference TRBV12-5 and TRBJ1-5, the complete variable domain reads DARVTQTPRHKVTEMGQEVTMRCQPILGHNTVFWYRQTMMQGLELLAYFRNRAPLDDSGMPKDRFSAEMPDATLATLKIQPSEPRDSAVYFCASGLGAGGMPQHFGDGTRLSIL.

This clone has only one observation. V usage is TRBV5-6 and J usage is TRBJ2-1; 9 nucleotides match TRBD1. V gave up 4 bases and J gave up 1 base; unmatched junction bases: 9. This CDR3 has 17 residues. The germline V gene has CDR1 SGHDT and CDR2 YYEEEE. The CDR3 DNA follows: TGTGCCAGCAGCATGAGGACAGGGGTGAGGTCCTACAATGAGCAGTTCTTC. Encoded protein: CASSMRTGVRSYNEQFF.

The rearrangement uses TRBV4-1 and TRBJ1-1; 11 bases align to TRBD1. This CDR3 has 15 residues. CDR1 and CDR2 from the germline V gene are MGHRA and YSYEKL. Trimming took 8 bases from V and 1 from J; bases not matched to a gene: 6. The CDR3 nucleotides are TGCGCCAGCGTACTCGGACAGGGGGCGAACACTGAAGCTTTCTTT. This encodes CASVLGQGANTEAFF.

V usage is TRBV18 and J usage is TRBJ2-1, with a tentative D call TRBD1 (5 bases). The CDR3 extends over 14 amino acids. CDR1 is KGHSH and CDR2 is LQKENI in the germline V gene. Trimming cost V 2 bases and J 6 bases, with 11 bases left between them. The CDR3 coding sequence is TGTGCCAGCTCACCATCTCAGGGTGGCAATGAGCAGTTCTTC. It specifies CASSPSQGGNEQFF.

V and J are TRBV6-5 and TRBJ1-2; TRBD1 might be the D (5 bases). CDR3 length: 16 residues. V gave up 2 bases and J gave up 8 bases, with 21 bases separating them. Per germline, CDR1 MNHEY and CDR2 SVGAGI. DNA of the CDR3: TGTGCCAGCAGTTACAGGAAGGGCAGGGATTTTGGGGGCTACACCTTC. Translation gives CASSYRKGRDFGGYTF.

This clone was seen only a few times. The J gene is TRBJ2-6, the V gene TRBV4-2; perhaps TRBD1 as D (5 bases). Germline CDR1 reads LGHNA; CDR2 reads YNFKEQ. The ends were cut back, 4 bases at V and 0 bases at J, with 10 bases in the middle. This CDR3 is 16 amino acids long. The CDR3 loop is CASSRDSLSGANVLTF. The DNA of the CDR3 is TGTGCCAGCAGCCGAGACAGTCTCTCTGGGGCCAACGTCCTGACTTTC.

This chain links TRBV11-2 with TRBJ2-2; 16 bases map to TRBD2. From germline, CDR1 is SGHAT and CDR2 FQNNGV. V shed 5 bases, J shed 7 bases, and the junction held 4 bases outside the gene matches. The CDR3 runs to 16 residues. The CDR3 is CASSRGTSGRVGELFF. Written as DNA, the CDR3 is TGTGCCAGCAGCCGTGGGACTAGCGGGAGGGTCGGGGAGCTGTTTTTT.

This sequence joins TRBV19 and TRBJ1-2; D might be TRBD1 (6 bases). CDR3 length equals 14 residues. V was pared by 5 bases and J by 2 bases, with 12 bases between. Germline-derived CDR1 and CDR2 are LNHDA and SQIVND (reference sequence). The CDR3 DNA follows: TGTGCCAGTAGTCCGGGGGGCTGGAACTATGGCTACACCTTC. Its translation is CASSPGGWNYGYTF. The full variable domain, in which reference TRBV19 and TRBJ1-2 provide the parts outside the CDR3, is DGGITQSPKYLFRKEGQNVTLSCEQNLNHDAMYWYRQDPGQGLRLIYYSQIVNDFQKGDIAEGYSVSREKKESFPLTVTSAQKNPTAFYLCASSPGGWNYGYTFGSGTRLTVV.

The chain has TRBV4-1 and TRBJ2-5; TRBD2 aligns across 7 bases. V lost 6 bases and J lost 5; bases outside the gene matches: 12. This CDR3 region has 15 residues. Germline CDR1 MGHRA, CDR2 YSYEKL. CDR3 sequence (DNA): TGCGCCAGCAGTTCGAGCGGGGTCTTTAGGGAGACCCAGTACTTC. It yields the protein CASSSSGVFRETQYF.